A single sample gave rise to the 23 T cell receptor beta chains below, sequenced in a study of cytomegalovirus exposure and HLA in healthy donors (dated by TCRdb to 2016 to 2017). Library preparation used the immunoSEQ multiplex PCR assay. A mixture of 60 forward primers for TCR Vbeta segments and 13 reverse primers for TCR Jbeta segments was used in the multiplex PCR. This immuneACCESS table, as held by TCRdb, lists in-frame sequences with V and J called but not all clones. Of the missing ones, under half trace to an unresolved V gene in checked studies; the others have no known cause. The sample table records 150,000 to 200,000 clones; around 79% of these occur just once. The ten largest clones take up around 0.98% of the sample. Input material: PBMCs. These receptors were obtained from a woman in her forties or fifties in good health and CMV-seropositive.

The genes are TRBV9 and TRBJ2-3, with D perhaps TRBD1 (5 bases). There are 14 residues in the CDR3. Germline CDR1 SGDLS, CDR2 YYNGEE. The ends were cut back, 4 bases at V and 2 bases at J, with 11 bases in the middle. The CDR3 loop reads CASSPRQYTDTQYF. The CDR3 region has the DNA TGTGCCAGCAGCCCCCGACAGTACACAGATACGCAGTATTTT.

The chain is built from TRBV11-2 and TRBJ2-1; the D is unclear. CDR1 and CDR2 (germline): SGHAT, FQNNGV. V lost 0 bases, J lost 6 bases, and 6 bases lay in between. There are 13 residues in the CDR3. CDR3 coding DNA: TGTGCCAGCAGCTTAGAACAGCTCAATGAGCAGTTCTTC. Protein: CASSLEQLNEQFF.

The gene calls are TRBV29-1 and TRBJ1-2; TRBD1 might be the D (5 bases). Trimming shortened V by 4 bases and J by 0 bases, and 9 bases separated the two germline ends. This CDR3 region has 13 residues. Germline values: CDR1 SQVTM, CDR2 ANQGSEA. The CDR3 protein is CSVAQGTNYGYTF. The DNA of the CDR3 is TGCAGCGTTGCCCAGGGTACTAACTATGGCTACACCTTC. The full variable domain, completed using reference TRBV29-1 and TRBJ1-2, is SAVISQKPSRDICQRGTSLTIQCQVDSQVTMMFWYRQQPGQSLTLIATANQGSEATYESGFVIDKFPISRPNLTFSTLTVSNMSPEDSSIYLCSVAQGTNYGYTFGSGTRLTVV.

At least ten counts were recorded for this clone. The chain links TRBV6-5 to TRBJ1-2, with 7 bases that match TRBD1. Unmatched junction bases numbered 7, after V lost 6 bases and J lost 6 bases. In germline, CDR1 is MNHEY, CDR2 SVGAGI. This CDR3 is built from 13 residues. The CDR3 loop reads CASRPTGSDGYTF. As DNA, the CDR3 is TGTGCCAGCAGGCCGACAGGGAGTGATGGCTACACCTTC.

The chain employs TRBV15 and TRBJ1-6; tentatively, D is TRBD1 (6 bases). Looked up from germline, CDR1 is LNHNV and CDR2 is YYDKDF (reference sequence). The CDR3 runs to 16 residues. Trimming took off 0 bases at V and 9 bases at J, with 15 bases between the two ends. CDR3 sequence (DNA): TGTGCCACCAGCAGAGAAAACCAGGGGTTAGGTTCACCCCTCCACTTT. Translating it yields CATSRENQGLGSPLHF.

The rearrangement uses TRBV28 and TRBJ1-5, with D unclear. V dropped 2 bases and J dropped 0 bases, with 14 bases sitting between them. The CDR3 has 17 residues. CDR1 MDHEN and CDR2 SYDVKM come from the germline V gene. The CDR3 DNA follows: TGTGCCAGCAGTTTAAGGTCCAGGTCCTATAGCAATCAGCCCCAGCATTTT. This translates into CASSLRSRSYSNQPQHF.

The chain has TRBV5-1 and TRBJ2-3, with 7 bases lining up with TRBD1. The J segment lost 4 bases and the V segment lost 1 base, leaving 3 bases of the junction unmatched. This CDR3 has 14 residues. Germline V gene sequence: CDR1 SGHRS, CDR2 YFSETQ. CDR3 nucleotide sequence: TGCGCCAGCAGCTTGAACAGGGGCGCAGATACGCAGTATTTT. Its translation: CASSLNRGADTQYF.

This chain joins TRBV7-3 and TRBJ1-2; 7 nucleotides agree with TRBD1. This CDR3 is built from 14 residues. Germline assignment: CDR1 SGHTA and CDR2 FQGTGA. The trim removed 5 bases at V and 2 bases at J, leaving 5 bases unmatched. The CDR3 loop is CASSPTGSNYGYTF. As DNA, the CDR3 is TGTGCCAGCAGCCCGACAGGGTCCAACTATGGCTACACCTTC.

This chain joins TRBV5-6 and TRBJ1-6; 7 bases are a match to TRBD1. V was pared by 4 bases and J by 9 bases, with 7 bases of the junction left unmatched. The CDR3 has 14 amino acids. From germline, CDR1 is SGHDT and CDR2 YYEEEE. The CDR3 here is CASSQDRRGSPLHF. CDR3 nucleotide sequence: TGTGCCAGCAGCCAGGACAGGAGGGGTTCACCCCTCCACTTT.

In DNA form, the CDR3 reads TGCGCCAGCAGCCAAGGGGAATCAGGGGGTGGATCACCCCTCCACTTT. Protein: CASSQGESGGGSPLHF. The chain links TRBV4-3 to TRBJ1-6, with 7 bases matching TRBD1. V lost 1 base and J lost 10; bases outside the gene matches: 10. The CDR3 is 16 residues long. Germline CDR1 reads LGHNA; CDR2 reads YSLEER.

The chain couples TRBV19 to TRBJ1-5, with 9 bases lining up with TRBD1. Germline CDR1 LNHDA, CDR2 SQIVND (reference sequence). This CDR3 has 13 amino acids. V gave up 6 bases and J gave up 9 bases; unmatched junction bases: 6. The CDR3 loop is CASRDRGPWPQHF. For the CDR3, the DNA is TGTGCCAGTAGGGACAGGGGCCCGTGGCCCCAGCATTTT. The whole variable domain, remainder taken from reference TRBV19 and TRBJ1-5, is DGGITQSPKYLFRKEGQNVTLSCEQNLNHDAMYWYRQDPGQGLRLIYYSQIVNDFQKGDIAEGYSVSREKKESFPLTVTSAQKNPTAFYLCASRDRGPWPQHFGDGTRLSIL.

The CDR3 sequence is CASSLGQGAYDTQYF. In DNA, the CDR3 is TGCGCCAGCAGCTTAGGACAGGGGGCATACGATACGCAGTATTTT. V gene TRBV5-1 combines with J gene TRBJ2-3; 11 positions agree with TRBD1. This CDR3 spans 15 amino acids. V was pared by 2 bases and J by 6 bases, with 5 bases of the junction left unmatched. Germline CDR1 SGHRS, CDR2 YFSETQ.

This chain joins TRBV2 and TRBJ1-5, with D possibly TRBD1 on 5 matching bases. The CDR3 consists of 12 residues. V gave up 6 bases and J gave up 4 bases, with 7 bases separating them. Germline values: CDR1 SNHLY, CDR2 FYNNEI. The CDR3 spells CASSAGNQPQHF. CDR3 DNA sequence: TGTGCCAGCAGCGCAGGGAATCAGCCCCAGCATTTT.

CDR3 residues: CASSQELQGFNEQYF. CDR3 nucleotide sequence: TGTGCCAGCAGCCAAGAATTGCAGGGATTTAACGAGCAGTACTTC. V gene TRBV4-2 combines with J gene TRBJ2-7; perhaps TRBD1 as D (5 bases). The V gene's germline CDR1 is LGHNA and CDR2 YNFKEQ. This CDR3 region has 15 residues. V was trimmed by 0 bases and J by 5 bases, leaving 14 bases between them.

The chain links TRBV2 to TRBJ2-3, with D uncertain. Trimming shortened V by 2 bases and J by 8 bases, and 8 bases separated the two germline ends. The germline V gene encodes CDR1 SNHLY and CDR2 FYNNEI. The CDR3 runs 12 residues. CDR3 protein: CASSERSGTQYF. The DNA for the CDR3 is TGTGCCAGCAGTGAAAGGAGTGGTACGCAGTATTTT.

This clone was seen a single time. This chain uses TRBV5-1 with TRBJ2-7, with TRBD1 identical over 8 bases. V was clipped by 0 bases and J by 5 bases; unmatched bases: 7. Germline CDR1 reads SGHRS; CDR2 reads YFSETQ. This CDR3 contains 15 residues. This chain's CDR3 is CASSLEGRGRDEQYF. CDR3 nucleotide sequence: TGCGCCAGCAGCTTGGAGGGCAGGGGGCGCGACGAGCAGTACTTC. Using reference TRBV5-1 and TRBJ2-7 for the parts outside the CDR3, the full variable domain is KAGVTQTPRYLIKTRGQQVTLSCSPISGHRSVSWYQQTPGQGLQFLFEYFSETQRNKGNFPGRFSGRQFSNSRSEMNVSTLELGDSALYLCASSLEGRGRDEQYFGPGTRLTVT.

The chain carries TRBV7-9 and TRBJ1-6, with TRBD1 matching 10 bases. V lost 5 bases and J lost 9; bases outside the gene matches: 16. Germline V gives CDR1 SEHNR, CDR2 FQNEAQ (reference sequence). The CDR3 runs to 18 residues. CDR3 in DNA: TGTGCCAGCAGCCCATTCCTACCGGGACAGGGGCCCTTTTCACCCCTCCACTTT. Protein sequence: CASSPFLPGQGPFSPLHF.

The chain couples TRBV28 to TRBJ2-1; a possible D gene is TRBD2 (6 bases). CDR3 length: 11 residues. CDR1 and CDR2 (germline): MDHEN, SYDVKM. V was shortened by 1 base and J by 14 bases, with 9 bases between the two germline ends. The CDR3 region is CASSLYGEEFF. CDR3 DNA: TGTGCCAGCAGTTTATATGGGGAGGAGTTCTTC.

This clone has just a few counts. The genes are TRBV10-3 and TRBJ1-2; 7 nucleotides line up with TRBD1. Germline V gene sequence: CDR1 ENHRY, CDR2 SYGVKD. The CDR3 has 17 residues. V lost 3 bases and J lost 5; bases outside the gene matches: 15. The CDR3 coding sequence is TGTGCCATCAGTGACGGAAGGAGAGGGGGCATTGGGTATGGCTACACCTTC. Translated, it gives CAISDGRRGGIGYGYTF.

The V gene is TRBV19, the J gene TRBJ2-3; the match to TRBD2 covers 8 bases. The V gene end was trimmed by 3 bases and the J gene end by 0 bases; junction bases not matched to a gene: 8. The CDR3 totals 17 residues. Germline V lookup: CDR1 LNHDA, CDR2 SQIVND (reference sequence). The CDR3 is CASSIGGAISSTDTQYF. CDR3 DNA: TGTGCCAGTAGTATCGGGGGGGCCATCTCTAGCACAGATACGCAGTATTTT.

This chain connects TRBV19 to TRBJ2-7; D is possibly TRBD2 (6 bases). Trimming stripped 4 bases from V and 0 bases from J, with 13 bases between. The CDR3 length is 15 residues. Germline V gene lookup returns CDR1 LNHDA and CDR2 SQIVND (reference sequence). In nucleotides, the CDR3 is TGTGCCAGTAGTACCCGGGGGTCAAGCTCCTACGAGCAGTACTTC. It yields the protein CASSTRGSSSYEQYF.

The chain has TRBV19 and TRBJ1-1, with D unclear. Germline V gene data show CDR1 as LNHDA and CDR2 as SQIVND (reference sequence). There are 14 residues in the CDR3. Trimming took off 3 bases at V and 1 base at J, with 9 bases between the two ends. The chain's CDR3 is CASSMERKNTEAFF. Here the CDR3 DNA reads TGTGCCAGTAGTATGGAGCGGAAGAACACTGAAGCTTTCTTT.

The chain uses TRBV4-1 and TRBJ2-7; 8 positions match TRBD2. V was clipped by 2 bases and J by 0 bases; unmatched bases: 6. The germline V gene has CDR1 MGHRA and CDR2 YSYEKL. The CDR3 runs to 16 residues. Here the CDR3 DNA reads TGCGCCAGCAGCCAAATAGCGGGACGAAGCTCCTACGAGCAGTACTTC. Translating gives CASSQIAGRSSYEQYF.